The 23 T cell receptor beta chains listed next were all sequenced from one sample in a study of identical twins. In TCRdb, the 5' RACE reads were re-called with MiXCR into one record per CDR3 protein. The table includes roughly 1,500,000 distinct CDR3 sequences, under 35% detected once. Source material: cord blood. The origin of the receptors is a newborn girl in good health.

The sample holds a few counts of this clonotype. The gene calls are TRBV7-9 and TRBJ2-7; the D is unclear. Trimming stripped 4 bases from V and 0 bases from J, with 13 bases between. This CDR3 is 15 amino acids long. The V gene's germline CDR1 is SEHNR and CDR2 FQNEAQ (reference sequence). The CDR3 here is CASSSLGPSSYEQYF. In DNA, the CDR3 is TGTGCCAGCAGCTCTCTCGGCCCAAGCTCCTACGAGCAGTACTTC.

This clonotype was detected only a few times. The CDR3 reads CASSAPGQGAYGYTF. The CDR3 DNA reads TGTGCCAGCAGTGCCCCGGGACAGGGGGCTTATGGCTACACCTTC. The V gene is TRBV28, the J gene TRBJ1-2; 12 bases agree with TRBD1. Unmatched junction bases numbered 6, after V lost 5 bases and J lost 5 bases. Germline lookup yields CDR1 MDHEN and CDR2 SYDVKM. The CDR3 extends over 15 amino acids.

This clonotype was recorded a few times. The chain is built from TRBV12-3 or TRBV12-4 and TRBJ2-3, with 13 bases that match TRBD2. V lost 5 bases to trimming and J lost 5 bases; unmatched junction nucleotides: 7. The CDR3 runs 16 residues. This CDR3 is CASSTTSGGPGDTQYF. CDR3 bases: TGTGCCAGCAGTACGACTAGCGGGGGGCCCGGAGATACGCAGTATTTT.

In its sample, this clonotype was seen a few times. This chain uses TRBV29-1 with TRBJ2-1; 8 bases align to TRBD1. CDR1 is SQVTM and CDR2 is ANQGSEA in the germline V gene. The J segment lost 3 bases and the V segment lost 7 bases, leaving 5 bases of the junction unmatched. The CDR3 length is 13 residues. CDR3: CSAITGGYNEQFF. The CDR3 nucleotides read TGCAGCGCTATTACAGGGGGCTACAATGAGCAGTTCTTC.

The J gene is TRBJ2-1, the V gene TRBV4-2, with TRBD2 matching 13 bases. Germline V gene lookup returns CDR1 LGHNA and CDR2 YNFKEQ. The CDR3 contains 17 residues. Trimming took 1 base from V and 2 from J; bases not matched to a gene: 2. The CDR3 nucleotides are TGTGCCAGCAGCCAAGGGACTAGCGGGGGTACCTACAATGAGCAGTTCTTC. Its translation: CASSQGTSGGTYNEQFF.

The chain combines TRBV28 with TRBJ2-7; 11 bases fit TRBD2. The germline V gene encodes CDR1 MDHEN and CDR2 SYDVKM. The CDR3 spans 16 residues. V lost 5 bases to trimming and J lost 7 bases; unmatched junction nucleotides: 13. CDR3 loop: CASSRGTSGSSNEQYF. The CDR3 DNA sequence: TGTGCCAGCAGTCGCGGTACTAGCGGGAGTAGCAATGAGCAGTACTTC.

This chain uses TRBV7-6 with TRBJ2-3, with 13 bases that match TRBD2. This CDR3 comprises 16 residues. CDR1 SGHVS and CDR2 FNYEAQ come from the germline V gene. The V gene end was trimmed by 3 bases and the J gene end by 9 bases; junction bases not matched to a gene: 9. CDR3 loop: CASSLGLAGFSFTQYF. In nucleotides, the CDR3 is TGTGCCAGCAGCTTGGGACTAGCGGGGTTTTCATTCACGCAGTATTTT.

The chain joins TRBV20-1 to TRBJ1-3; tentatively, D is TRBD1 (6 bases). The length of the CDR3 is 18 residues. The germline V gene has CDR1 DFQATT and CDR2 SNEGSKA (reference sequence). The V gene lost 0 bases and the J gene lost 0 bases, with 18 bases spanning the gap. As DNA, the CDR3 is TGCAGTGCTAGAGATTCGGGGACATTGTCTTTCTCTGGAAACACCATATATTTT. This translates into CSARDSGTLSFSGNTIYF.

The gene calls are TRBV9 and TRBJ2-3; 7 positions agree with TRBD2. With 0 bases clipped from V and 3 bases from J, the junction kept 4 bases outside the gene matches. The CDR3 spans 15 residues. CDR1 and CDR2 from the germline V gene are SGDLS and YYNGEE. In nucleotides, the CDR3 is TGTGCCAGCAGCGTAGTTCCGGGAGGAACAGATACGCAGTATTTT. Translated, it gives CASSVVPGGTDTQYF.

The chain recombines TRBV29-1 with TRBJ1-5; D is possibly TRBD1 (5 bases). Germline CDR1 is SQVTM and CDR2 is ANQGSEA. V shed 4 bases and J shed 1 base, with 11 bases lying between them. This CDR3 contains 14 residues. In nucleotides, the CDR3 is TGCAGCGTTGCGGGGGGGGAGAGCAATCAGCCCCAGCATTTT. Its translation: CSVAGGESNQPQHF.

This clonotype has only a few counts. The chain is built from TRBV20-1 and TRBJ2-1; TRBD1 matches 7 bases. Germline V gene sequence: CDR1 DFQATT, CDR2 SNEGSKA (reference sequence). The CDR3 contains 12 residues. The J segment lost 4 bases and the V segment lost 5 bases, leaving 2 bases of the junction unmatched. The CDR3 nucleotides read TGCAGTGCTCACAGGGGTTACAATGAGCAGTTCTTC. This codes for CSAHRGYNEQFF.

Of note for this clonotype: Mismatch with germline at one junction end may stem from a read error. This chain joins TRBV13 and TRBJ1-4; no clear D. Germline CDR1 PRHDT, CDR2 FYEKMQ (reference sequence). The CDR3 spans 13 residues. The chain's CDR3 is CAISRRGSEKLFF. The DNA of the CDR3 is TGTGCCATCAGCAGGAGAGGGTCCGAAAAACTGTTTTTT.

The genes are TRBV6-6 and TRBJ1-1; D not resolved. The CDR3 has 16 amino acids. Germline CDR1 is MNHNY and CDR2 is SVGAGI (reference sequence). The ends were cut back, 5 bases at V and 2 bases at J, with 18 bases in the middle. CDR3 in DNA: TGTGCCAGCAGTCCCGGGCGGAGGGCGGACAACACTGAAGCTTTCTTT. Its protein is CASSPGRRADNTEAFF.

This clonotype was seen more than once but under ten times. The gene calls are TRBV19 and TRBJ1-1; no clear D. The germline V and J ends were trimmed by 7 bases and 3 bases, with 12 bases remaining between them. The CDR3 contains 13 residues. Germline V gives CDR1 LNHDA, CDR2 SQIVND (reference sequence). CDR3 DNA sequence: TGTGCCAGTATGGGGAGGGTGGACACTGAAGCTTTCTTT. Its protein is CASMGRVDTEAFF.

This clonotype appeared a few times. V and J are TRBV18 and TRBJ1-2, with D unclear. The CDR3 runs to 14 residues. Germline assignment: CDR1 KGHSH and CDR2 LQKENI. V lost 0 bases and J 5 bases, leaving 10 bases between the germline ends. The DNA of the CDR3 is TGTGCCAGCTCACCACCCGGGTCGGCATATGGCTACACCTTC. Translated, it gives CASSPPGSAYGYTF.

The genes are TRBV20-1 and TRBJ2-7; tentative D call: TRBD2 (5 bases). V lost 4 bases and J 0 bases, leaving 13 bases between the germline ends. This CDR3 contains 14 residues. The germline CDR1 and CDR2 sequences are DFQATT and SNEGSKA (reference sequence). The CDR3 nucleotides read TGCAGTGCTATAAAGGCAGCGGACTCCTACGAGCAGTACTTC. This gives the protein CSAIKAADSYEQYF.

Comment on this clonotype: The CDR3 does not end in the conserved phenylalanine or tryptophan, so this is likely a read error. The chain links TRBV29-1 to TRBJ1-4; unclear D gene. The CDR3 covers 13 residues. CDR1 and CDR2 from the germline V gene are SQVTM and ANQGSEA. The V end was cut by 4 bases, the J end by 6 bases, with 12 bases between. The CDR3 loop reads CSVARPGDEKLFI. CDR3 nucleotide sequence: TGCAGCGTTGCAAGGCCCGGCGATGAAAAACTGTTTATT.

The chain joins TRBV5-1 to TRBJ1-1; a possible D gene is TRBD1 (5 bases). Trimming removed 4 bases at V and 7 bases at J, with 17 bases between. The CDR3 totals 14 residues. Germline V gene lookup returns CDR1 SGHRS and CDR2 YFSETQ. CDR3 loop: CASSGYEGDGEAFF. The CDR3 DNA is TGCGCCAGCAGCGGGTACGAAGGGGACGGTGAAGCTTTCTTT.

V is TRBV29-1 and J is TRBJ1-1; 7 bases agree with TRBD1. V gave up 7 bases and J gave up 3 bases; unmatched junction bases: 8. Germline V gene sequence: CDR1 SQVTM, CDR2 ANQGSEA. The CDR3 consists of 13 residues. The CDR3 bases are TGCAGCGCCTCGACAGGGACCCACACTGAAGCTTTCTTT. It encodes CSASTGTHTEAFF.

In DNA, the CDR3 is TGCAGTGCTAGTACCCCCGCAACCTACGAGCAGTACTTC. This sequence encodes CSASTPATYEQYF. The chain combines TRBV20-1 with TRBJ2-7; no clear D. The CDR3 runs to 13 residues. The V end lost 3 bases, the J end lost 2 bases, and 11 bases lay between the germline ends. Germline V gives CDR1 DFQATT, CDR2 SNEGSKA (reference sequence).

In DNA form, the CDR3 reads TGTGCCAGCAGCCAAGTGACAAACTACGAGCAGTACTTC. Translating it yields CASSQVTNYEQYF. The chain combines TRBV3-1 with TRBJ2-7; no firm D call. The germline V and J ends were trimmed by 1 base and 3 bases, with 7 bases remaining between them. The CDR3 is made up of 13 amino acids. Germline lookup yields CDR1 LGHDT and CDR2 YNNKEL (reference sequence).

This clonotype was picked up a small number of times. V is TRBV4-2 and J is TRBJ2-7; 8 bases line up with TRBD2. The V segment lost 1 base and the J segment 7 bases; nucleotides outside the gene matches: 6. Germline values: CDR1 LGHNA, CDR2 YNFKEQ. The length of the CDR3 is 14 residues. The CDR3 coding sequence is TGTGCCAGCAGCCAAGGGACTAGCCACAATGAGCAGTACTTC. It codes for CASSQGTSHNEQYF.

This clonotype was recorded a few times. The CDR3, as DNA: TGTGCCAGCAGCAAAAGGACTAGCGGGGCGAACACCGGGGAGCTGTTTTTT. Protein sequence: CASSKRTSGANTGELFF. The chain is built from TRBV21-1 and TRBJ2-2; the table's TRBD2 call for D was not verified on the DNA. TRBV21-1 is assigned pseudogene status. The CDR3 consists of 17 residues.